This is a list of T cell receptor beta chains from one sample in a study of T cell responses to AZD1222 COVID-19 vaccine. Profiling relied on immunoSEQ multiplex PCR, and the TCRdb table lists in-frame clones only, not all of them. The sample lists 66,000 or so clones, approximately 79% occurring once. The sample here was peripheral blood, taken on day 0 of MenACWY control vaccination. The source is an adult in good health. CDR3s include the opening cysteine and the closing phenylalanine or tryptophan. The order of the fields is J gene, V gene, CDR3 protein.

TRBJ1-4	TRBV7-9	CASSLIKTGATNEKLFF
TRBJ2-7	TRBV4-2	CASSQGGFNYEQYF
TRBJ1-6	TRBV6-5	CASSYSVSSYNSPLHF
TRBJ2-1	TRBV3-1/TRBV3-2	CASSQDGGSYNEQFF
TRBJ2-7	TRBV15	CATSRDRVSYEQYF
TRBJ2-2	TRBV5-4	CASSLGPQGPFTGELFF
TRBJ1-2	TRBV3-1/TRBV3-2	CASSQVGNYGYTF
TRBJ2-3	TRBV5-1	CASSFGEITDTQYF
TRBJ2-3	TRBV19	CASSRGAADTQYF
TRBJ2-7	TRBV6-2/TRBV6-3	CASSWGRYYEQYF
TRBJ1-2	TRBV2	CASKDGREDYGYTF
TRBJ2-2	TRBV4-2	CASSQVRGSNTGELFF
TRBJ2-1	TRBV19	CASSRDRVNEQFF
TRBJ1-4	TRBV9	CASSVGVGGEKLFF
TRBJ1-6	TRBV4-2	CASSPSQGGESPLHF
TRBJ2-1	TRBV15	CATSTGQATYNEQFF
TRBJ1-4	TRBV29-1	CSVEDRVGKGLFF
TRBJ2-7	TRBV18	CASSPRDRVGYEQYF
TRBJ1-1	TRBV5-6	CASSLWGQVLNTEAFF
TRBJ2-2	TRBV4-3	CASSNRVAATGELFF
TRBJ2-1	TRBV2	CASSERFLNNEQFF
TRBJ2-5	TRBV7-2	CASSLEGAGTQYF
TRBJ1-2	TRBV4-3	CASSQDFAGTGYGYTF
TRBJ1-2	TRBV5-6	CASSLGANYGYTF
TRBJ1-2	TRBV5-4	CASSRDRDNYGYTF
TRBJ2-3	TRBV5-4	CASSLYGGGDTQYF
TRBJ1-3	TRBV19	CASMTRGASGNTIYF
TRBJ1-3	TRBV30	CAWSRGTSGNTIYF